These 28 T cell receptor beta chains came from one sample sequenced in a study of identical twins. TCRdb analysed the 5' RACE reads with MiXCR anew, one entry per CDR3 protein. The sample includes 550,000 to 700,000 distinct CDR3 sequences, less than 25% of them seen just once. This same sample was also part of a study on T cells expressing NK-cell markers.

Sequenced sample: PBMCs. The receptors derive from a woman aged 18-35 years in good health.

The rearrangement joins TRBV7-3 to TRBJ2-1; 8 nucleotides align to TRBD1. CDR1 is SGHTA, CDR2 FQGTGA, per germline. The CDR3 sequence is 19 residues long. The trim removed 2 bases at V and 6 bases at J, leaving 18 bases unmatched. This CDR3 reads CASSLPFKGYRGLGNEQFF. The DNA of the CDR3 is TGTGCCAGCAGCTTACCTTTTAAGGGTTACAGGGGGTTGGGCAATGAGCAGTTCTTC.

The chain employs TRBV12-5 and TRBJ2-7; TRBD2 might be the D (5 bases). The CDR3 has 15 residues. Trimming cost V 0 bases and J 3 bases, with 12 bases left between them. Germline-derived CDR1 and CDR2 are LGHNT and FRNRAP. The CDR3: CASGLVLGKSYEQYF. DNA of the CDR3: TGTGCTAGTGGTTTGGTACTAGGCAAAAGCTACGAGCAGTACTTC.

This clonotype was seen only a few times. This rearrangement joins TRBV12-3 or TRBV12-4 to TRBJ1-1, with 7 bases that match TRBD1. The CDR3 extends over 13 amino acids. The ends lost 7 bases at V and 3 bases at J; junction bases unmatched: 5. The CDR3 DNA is TGTGCCAGCATCCTCAGGGGGGACACTGAAGCTTTCTTT. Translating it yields CASILRGDTEAFF.

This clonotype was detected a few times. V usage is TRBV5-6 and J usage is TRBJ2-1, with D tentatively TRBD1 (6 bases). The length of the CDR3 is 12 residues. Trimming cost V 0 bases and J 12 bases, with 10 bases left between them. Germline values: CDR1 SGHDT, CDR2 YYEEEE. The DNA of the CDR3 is TGTGCCAGCAGCTTGGCTTCAGGGGCGCAGTTCTTC. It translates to CASSLASGAQFF.

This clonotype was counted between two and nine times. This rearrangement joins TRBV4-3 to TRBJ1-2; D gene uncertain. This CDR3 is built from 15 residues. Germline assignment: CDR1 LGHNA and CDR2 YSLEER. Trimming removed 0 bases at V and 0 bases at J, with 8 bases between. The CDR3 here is CASSQEAPSNYGYTF. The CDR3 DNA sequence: TGCGCCAGCAGCCAAGAGGCTCCGTCTAACTATGGCTACACCTTC.

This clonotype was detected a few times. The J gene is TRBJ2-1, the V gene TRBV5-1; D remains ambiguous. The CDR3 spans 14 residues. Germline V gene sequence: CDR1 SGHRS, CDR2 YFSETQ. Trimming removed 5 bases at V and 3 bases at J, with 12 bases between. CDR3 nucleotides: TGCGCCAGCAGAAGGTCCAGAAACTACAATGAGCAGTTCTTC. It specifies CASRRSRNYNEQFF. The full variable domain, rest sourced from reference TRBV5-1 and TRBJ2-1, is KAGVTQTPRYLIKTRGQQVTLSCSPISGHRSVSWYQQTPGQGLQFLFEYFSETQRNKGNFPGRFSGRQFSNSRSEMNVSTLELGDSALYLCASRRSRNYNEQFFGPGTRLTVL.

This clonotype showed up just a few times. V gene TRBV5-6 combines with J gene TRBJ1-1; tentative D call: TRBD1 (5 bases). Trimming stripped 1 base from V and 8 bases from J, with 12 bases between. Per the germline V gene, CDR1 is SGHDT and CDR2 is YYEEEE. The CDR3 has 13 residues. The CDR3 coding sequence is TGTGCCAGCAGCTTGAGACTCGAGGGGGAAGCTTTCTTT. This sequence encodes CASSLRLEGEAFF.

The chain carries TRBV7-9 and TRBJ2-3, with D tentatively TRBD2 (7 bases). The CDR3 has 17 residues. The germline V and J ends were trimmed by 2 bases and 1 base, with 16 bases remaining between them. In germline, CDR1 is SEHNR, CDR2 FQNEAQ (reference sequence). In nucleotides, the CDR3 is TGTGCCAGCAGCTTAAACGCGGGGGCCCCCGGCACAGATACGCAGTATTTT. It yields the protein CASSLNAGAPGTDTQYF.

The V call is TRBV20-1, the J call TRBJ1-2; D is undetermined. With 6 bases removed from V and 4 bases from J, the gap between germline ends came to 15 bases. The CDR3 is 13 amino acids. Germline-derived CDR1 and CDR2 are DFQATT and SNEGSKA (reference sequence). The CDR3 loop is CSAGPIQLYGYTF. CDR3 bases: TGCAGTGCCGGACCCATTCAGCTCTATGGCTACACCTTC.

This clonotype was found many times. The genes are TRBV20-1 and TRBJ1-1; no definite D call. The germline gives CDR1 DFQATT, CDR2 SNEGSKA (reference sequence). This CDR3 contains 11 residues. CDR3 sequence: CSPQLNTEAFF. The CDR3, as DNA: TGCAGCCCACAGCTGAACACTGAAGCTTTCTTT.

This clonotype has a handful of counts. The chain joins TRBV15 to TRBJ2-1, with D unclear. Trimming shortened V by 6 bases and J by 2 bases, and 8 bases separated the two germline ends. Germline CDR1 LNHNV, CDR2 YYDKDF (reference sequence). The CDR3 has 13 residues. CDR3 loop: CATRMGTYNEQFF. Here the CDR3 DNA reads TGTGCCACCAGGATGGGAACCTACAATGAGCAGTTCTTC. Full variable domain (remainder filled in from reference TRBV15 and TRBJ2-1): DAMVIQNPRYQVTQFGKPVTLSCSQTLNHNVMYWYQQKSSQAPKLLFHYYDKDFNNEADTPDNFQSRRPNTSFCFLDIRSPGLGDTAMYLCATRMGTYNEQFFGPGTRLTVL.

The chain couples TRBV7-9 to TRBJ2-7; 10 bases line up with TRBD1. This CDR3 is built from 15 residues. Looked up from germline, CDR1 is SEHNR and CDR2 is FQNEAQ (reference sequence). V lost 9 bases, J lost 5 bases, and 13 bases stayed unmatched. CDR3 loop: CARKSTGTGDHEQYF. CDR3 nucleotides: TGTGCCAGAAAATCTACGGGGACAGGGGACCACGAGCAGTACTTC.

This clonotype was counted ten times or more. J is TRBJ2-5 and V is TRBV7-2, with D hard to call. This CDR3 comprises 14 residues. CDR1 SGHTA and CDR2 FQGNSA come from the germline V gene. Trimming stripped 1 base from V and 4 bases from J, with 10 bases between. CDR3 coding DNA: TGTGCCAGCAGCTTAGAGGTACGGGTAGAGACCCAGTACTTC. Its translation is CASSLEVRVETQYF.

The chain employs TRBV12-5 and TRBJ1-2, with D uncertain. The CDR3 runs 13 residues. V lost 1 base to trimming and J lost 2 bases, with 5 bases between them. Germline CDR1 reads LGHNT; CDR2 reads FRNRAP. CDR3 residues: CASGLDGNYGYTF. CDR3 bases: TGTGCTAGTGGTTTGGACGGAAACTATGGCTACACCTTC.

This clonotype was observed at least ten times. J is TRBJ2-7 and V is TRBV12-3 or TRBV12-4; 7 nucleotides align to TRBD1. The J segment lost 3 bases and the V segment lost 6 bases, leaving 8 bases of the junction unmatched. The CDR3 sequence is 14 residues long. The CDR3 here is CASSPDRVSYEQYF. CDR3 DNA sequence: TGTGCCAGCAGCCCTGACAGGGTGAGCTACGAGCAGTACTTC.

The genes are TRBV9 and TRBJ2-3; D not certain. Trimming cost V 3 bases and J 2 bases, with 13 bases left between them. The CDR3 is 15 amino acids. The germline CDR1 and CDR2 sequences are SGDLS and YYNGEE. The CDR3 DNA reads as TGTGCCAGCAGCGACACACTACACTCCACAGATACGCAGTATTTT. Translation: CASSDTLHSTDTQYF.

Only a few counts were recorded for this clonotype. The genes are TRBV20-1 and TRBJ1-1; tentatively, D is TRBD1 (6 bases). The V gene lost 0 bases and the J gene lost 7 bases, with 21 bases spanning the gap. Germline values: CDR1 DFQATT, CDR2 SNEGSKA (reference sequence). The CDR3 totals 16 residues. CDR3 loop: CSARDQGDTGVNEAFF. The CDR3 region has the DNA TGCAGTGCTAGAGATCAAGGGGACACGGGAGTGAATGAAGCTTTCTTT.

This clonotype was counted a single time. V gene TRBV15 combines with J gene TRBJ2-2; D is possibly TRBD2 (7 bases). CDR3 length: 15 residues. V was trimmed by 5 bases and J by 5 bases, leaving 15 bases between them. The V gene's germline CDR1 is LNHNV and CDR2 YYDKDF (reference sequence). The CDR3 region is CATSAQGRVTGELFF. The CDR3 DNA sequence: TGTGCCACCAGCGCCCAGGGGAGGGTAACCGGGGAGCTGTTTTTT.

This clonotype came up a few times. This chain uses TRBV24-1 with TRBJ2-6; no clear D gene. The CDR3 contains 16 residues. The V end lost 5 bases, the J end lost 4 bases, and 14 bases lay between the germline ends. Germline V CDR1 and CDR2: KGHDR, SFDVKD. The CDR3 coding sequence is TGTGCCACCAGTGGCCGCGCAGGTTCCGGGGCCAACGTCCTGACTTTC. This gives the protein CATSGRAGSGANVLTF.

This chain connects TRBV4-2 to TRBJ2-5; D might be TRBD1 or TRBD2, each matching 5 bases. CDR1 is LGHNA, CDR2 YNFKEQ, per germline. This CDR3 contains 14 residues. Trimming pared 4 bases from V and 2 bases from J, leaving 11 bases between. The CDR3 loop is CASSPGATQETQYF. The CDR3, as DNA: TGTGCCAGCAGCCCCGGGGCCACACAAGAGACCCAGTACTTC.

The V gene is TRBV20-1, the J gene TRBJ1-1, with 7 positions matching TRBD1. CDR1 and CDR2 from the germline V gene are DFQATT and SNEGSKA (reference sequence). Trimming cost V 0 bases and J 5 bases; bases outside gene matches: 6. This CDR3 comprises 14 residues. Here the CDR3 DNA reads TGCAGTGCTAGAGATCAGAGGGGGCAGACTGAAGCTTTCTTT. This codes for CSARDQRGQTEAFF.

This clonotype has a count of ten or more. The DNA for the CDR3 is TGTGCCAGCAGCCGACAATGGGACAGGGGATACAATGAGCAGTTCTTC. This translates into CASSRQWDRGYNEQFF. The chain links TRBV7-2 to TRBJ2-1; 10 bases fit TRBD1. The CDR3 length is 16 residues. Germline CDR1 is SGHTA and CDR2 is FQGNSA. V shed 5 bases and J 4 bases; nucleotides not matched to a gene: 8.

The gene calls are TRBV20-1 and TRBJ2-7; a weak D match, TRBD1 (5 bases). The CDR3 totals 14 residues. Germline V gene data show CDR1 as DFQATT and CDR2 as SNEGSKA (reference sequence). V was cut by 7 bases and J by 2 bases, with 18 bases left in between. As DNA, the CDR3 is TGCAGTGTTCAGGGCTCCATCTGGCCCTACGAGCAGTACTTC. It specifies CSVQGSIWPYEQYF.

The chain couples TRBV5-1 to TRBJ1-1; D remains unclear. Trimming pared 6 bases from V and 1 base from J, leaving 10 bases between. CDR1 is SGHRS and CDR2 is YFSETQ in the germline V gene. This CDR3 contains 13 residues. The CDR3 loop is CASKLGSNTEAFF. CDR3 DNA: TGCGCCAGCAAGCTTGGTTCGAACACTGAAGCTTTCTTT.

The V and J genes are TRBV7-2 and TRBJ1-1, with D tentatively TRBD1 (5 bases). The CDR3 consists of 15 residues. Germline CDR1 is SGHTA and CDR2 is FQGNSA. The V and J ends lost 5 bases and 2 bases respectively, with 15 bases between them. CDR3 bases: TGTGCCAGCAGCCCACAAACAGGACCAAACACTGAAGCTTTCTTT. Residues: CASSPQTGPNTEAFF.

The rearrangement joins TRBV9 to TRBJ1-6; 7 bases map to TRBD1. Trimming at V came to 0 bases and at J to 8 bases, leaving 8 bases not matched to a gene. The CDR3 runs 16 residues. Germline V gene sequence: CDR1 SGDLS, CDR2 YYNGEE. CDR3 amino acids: CASSVGEGQGDSPLHF. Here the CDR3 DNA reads TGTGCCAGCAGCGTAGGGGAGGGCCAGGGGGATTCACCCCTCCACTTT.

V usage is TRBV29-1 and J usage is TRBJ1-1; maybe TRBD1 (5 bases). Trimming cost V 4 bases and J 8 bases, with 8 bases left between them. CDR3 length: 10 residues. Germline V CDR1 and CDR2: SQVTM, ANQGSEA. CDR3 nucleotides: TGCAGCGTTGGAGGGGTAGAAGCTTTCTTT. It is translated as CSVGGVEAFF.

Here the CDR3 DNA reads TGTGCCAGCACTCCCCTCCCGGGCAGGGGGAACACTGAAGCTTTCTTT. Residues: CASTPLPGRGNTEAFF. The rearrangement links TRBV12-3 or TRBV12-4 to TRBJ1-1, with D possibly being TRBD1 (6 bases). V lost 7 bases, J lost 1 base, and 19 bases lay in between. The CDR3 is 16 amino acids.